The TCR beta chain under discussion was sequenced for a study of CD8 T cells in ankylosing spondylitis. Findings of the study overall: Those disease-linked clones were CD8+; they were also relatively rare in peripheral blood. Significant enrichment of disease-linked clones was reported in matched ankylosing spondylitis synovial fluid. Among TCR beta sequences, a motif of several highly homologous variants appeared characteristic of ankylosing spondylitis blood.

Researchers built TCR beta libraries using quantitative 5'-RACE with molecular barcodes. TCRdb passed the 5' RACE reads through MiXCR, listing each CDR3 protein once. Of 700,000 or so distinct CDR3 sequences listed, 15% to 20% are singletons. From germline, CDR1 is MNHNY and CDR2 SVGAGI (reference sequence). V shed 7 bases and J shed 9 bases, with 16 bases lying between them. This CDR3 is built from 13 residues. A remark on this clonotype: Its specificity is not known.

The receptor was isolated from a male donor with ankylosing spondylitis. The chain has TRBV6-6 and TRBJ2-1; perhaps TRBD2 as D (7 bases). Sequenced: blood, either unsorted or a sorted T cell fraction (not recorded which). The CDR3 nucleotides read TGTGCCAGCACCCCGCCGGGGGGCTTTGAGCAGTTCTTC. Translated: CASTPPGGFEQFF.